This TCR beta chain comes out of a study of beta chain features in type 1 diabetes. Whole-study findings and limits: Moderately but significantly shorter TCRB CDR3s were found in Type 1 diabetes patients in all four CD4+ subsets.

As every portion of the isolated RNA was reverse transcribed, the sequencing read expressed TCRB transcripts. About 3.4 million reads on average were seen across naive, central memory and regulatory T cell samples. The assay was immunoSEQ multiplex PCR, and TCRdb's table has in-frame clones only and misses some. The sample lists about 340,000 clones; roughly 13% were seen once. Deletions cut 0 bases from V and 0 bases from J, with 7 bases between. The germline V gene has CDR1 SGHDT and CDR2 YYEEEE. The CDR3 consists of 15 residues. A word on this clone: Its antigen remains unknown.

This sequence was found in a woman aged 18-30 years with type 1 diabetes. Sequencing was done on a sample of naive CD4+ T cells from blood. The genes are TRBV5-6 and TRBJ2-1; D gene unclear. The CDR3 DNA is TGTGCCAGCAGCTTGGGCCGGAGCTCCTACAATGAGCAGTTCTTC. It specifies CASSLGRSSYNEQFF.